The following is a TCR beta chain sequence with its context. The data stem from a study of cytomegalovirus exposure and HLA in healthy donors. Primers for the PCR totalled 60 Vbeta and 13 Jbeta. This table comes from immunoSEQ multiplex PCR, and its TCRdb copy is limited to in-frame clones, with some not included. Of about 60,000 clones in the sample, more than 75% were seen once. J was trimmed by 4 bases and V by 3 bases; bases with no gene match: 6. CDR1 and CDR2 from the germline V gene are LNHDA and SQIVND (reference sequence). The CDR3 contains 15 residues. The chain recombines TRBV19 with TRBJ1-1; 9 positions match TRBD1. The specimen sequenced was PBMCs. The clonotype was recovered from a male donor in good health and CMV-seronegative. The CDR3 DNA sequence: TGTGCCAGTAGTATTACAGGGGGCGTTGGCACTGAAGCTTTCTTT. Its translation is CASSITGGVGTEAFF.